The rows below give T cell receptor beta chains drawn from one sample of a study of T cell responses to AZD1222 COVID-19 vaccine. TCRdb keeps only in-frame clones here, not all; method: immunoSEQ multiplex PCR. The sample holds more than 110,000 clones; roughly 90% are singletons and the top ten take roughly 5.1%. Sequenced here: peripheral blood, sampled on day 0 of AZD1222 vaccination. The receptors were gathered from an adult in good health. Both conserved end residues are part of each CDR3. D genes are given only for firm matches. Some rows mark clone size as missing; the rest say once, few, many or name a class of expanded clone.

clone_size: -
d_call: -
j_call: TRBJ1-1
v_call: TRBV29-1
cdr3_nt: TGCAGCGTTGCGGACGGAAAAGCTTTCTTT
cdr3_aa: CSVADGKAFF

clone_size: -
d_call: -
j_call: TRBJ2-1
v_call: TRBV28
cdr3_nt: TGTGCCAGCAGTTTAGAGAGAACGTCATCTGAGCAGTTCTTC
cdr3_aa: CASSLERTSSEQFF

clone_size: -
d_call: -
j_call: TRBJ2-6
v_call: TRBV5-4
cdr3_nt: TGTGCCAGCAGCTTGGCAGGGTCTGGGGCCAACGTCCTGACTTTC
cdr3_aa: CASSLAGSGANVLTF

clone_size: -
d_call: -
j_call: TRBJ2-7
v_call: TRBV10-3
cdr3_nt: TGTGCCATCAGTGAGTCGACTCGTACAGCCGTTTACGAGCAGTACTTC
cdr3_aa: CAISESTRTAVYEQYF

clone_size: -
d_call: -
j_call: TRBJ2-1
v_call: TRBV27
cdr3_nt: TGTGCCAGCAGTTCACGGATATTTGGGCAGCAGTTCTTC
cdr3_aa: CASSSRIFGQQFF

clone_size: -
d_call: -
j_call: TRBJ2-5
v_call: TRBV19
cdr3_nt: TGTGCCAGTAGGGATCCTGGGGCAAAGGAGACCCAGTACTTC
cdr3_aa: CASRDPGAKETQYF

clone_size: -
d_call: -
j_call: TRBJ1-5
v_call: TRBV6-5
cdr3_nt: TGTGCCAGCAGCCCAAGACGGGGGACAAATCAGCCCCAGCATTTT
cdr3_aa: CASSPRRGTNQPQHF

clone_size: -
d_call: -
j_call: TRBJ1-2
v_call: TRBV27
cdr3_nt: TGTGCCAGCAAGAGGCAGGCGCCTACCGGGGAGGGCTACACCTTC
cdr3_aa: CASKRQAPTGEGYTF

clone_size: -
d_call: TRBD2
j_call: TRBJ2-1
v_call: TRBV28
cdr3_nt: TGTGCCAGCATTGGGAGGGGAAGATTTTACAATGAGCAGTTCTTC
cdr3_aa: CASIGRGRFYNEQFF

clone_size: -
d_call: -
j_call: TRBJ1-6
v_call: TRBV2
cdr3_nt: TGTGCCAGCAGTATACGCAGGGGAGAGGGCTCACCCCTCCACTTT
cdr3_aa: CASSIRRGEGSPLHF

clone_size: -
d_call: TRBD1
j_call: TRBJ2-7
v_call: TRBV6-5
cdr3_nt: TGTGCCAGCAAAAGGGACAGGGTTGAGTACGAGCAGTACTTC
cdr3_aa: CASKRDRVEYEQYF

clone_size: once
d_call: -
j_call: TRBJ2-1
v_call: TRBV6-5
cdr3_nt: TGTGCCAGCAGTTACGAGACGGGACTTCGTGAGCAGTTCTTC
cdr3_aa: CASSYETGLREQFF

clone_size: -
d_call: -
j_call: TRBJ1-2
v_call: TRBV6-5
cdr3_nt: TGTGCCAGCAGTTACATAAGGGGCAGGGGATATGGCTACACCTTC
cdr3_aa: CASSYIRGRGYGYTF

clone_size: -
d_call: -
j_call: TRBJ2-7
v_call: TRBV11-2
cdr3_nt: TGTGCCAGCAGCTTAGAGGGTGACGAGCAGTACTTC
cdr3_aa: CASSLEGDEQYF

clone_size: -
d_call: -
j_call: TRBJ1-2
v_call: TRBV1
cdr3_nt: TGCACCAGCAGCCAAGCAAATGGACAGATCCTTAACTATGGCTACACCTTC
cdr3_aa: CTSSQANGQILNYGYTF

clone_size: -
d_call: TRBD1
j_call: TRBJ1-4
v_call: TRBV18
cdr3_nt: TGTGCCAGCTCACCGGGACAGGGAAGTGAAAAACTGTTTTTT
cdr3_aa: CASSPGQGSEKLFF

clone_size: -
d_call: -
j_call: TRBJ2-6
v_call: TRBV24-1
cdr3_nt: TGTGCCACCAGTGATCGTACCCCCTCTGGGGCCAACGTCCTGACTTTC
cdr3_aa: CATSDRTPSGANVLTF

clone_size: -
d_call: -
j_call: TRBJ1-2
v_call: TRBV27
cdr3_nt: TGTGCCAGCAGTTTATTAGGGCCTAACTATGGCTACACCTTC
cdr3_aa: CASSLLGPNYGYTF

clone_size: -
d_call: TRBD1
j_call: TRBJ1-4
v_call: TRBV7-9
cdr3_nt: TGTGCCAGCAGCTTACGGGACAGGGGGCGAGAGGGTGAAAAACTGTTTTTT
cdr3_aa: CASSLRDRGREGEKLFF

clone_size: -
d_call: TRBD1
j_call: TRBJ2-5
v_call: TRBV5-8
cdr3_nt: TGTGCCAGCAGCGAGGGGGCGCGGGAGACCCAGTACTTC
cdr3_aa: CASSEGARETQYF

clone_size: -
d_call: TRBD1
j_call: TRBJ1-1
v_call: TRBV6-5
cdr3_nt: TGTGCCAGCAGTTACAGGGACAGGGGGCCTTTTACTGAAGCTTTCTTT
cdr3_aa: CASSYRDRGPFTEAFF

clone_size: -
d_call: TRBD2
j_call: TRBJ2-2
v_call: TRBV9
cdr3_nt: TGTGCCAGCAGCGGCTCTAGCGGGGGAGTCACCGGGGAGCTGTTTTTT
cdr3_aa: CASSGSSGGVTGELFF

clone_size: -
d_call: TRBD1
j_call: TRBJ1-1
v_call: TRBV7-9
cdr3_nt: TGTGCCAGCAGCCTAGAACGGACAGGCACTGAAGCTTTCTTT
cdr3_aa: CASSLERTGTEAFF

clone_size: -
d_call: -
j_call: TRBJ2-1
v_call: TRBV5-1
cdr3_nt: TGCGCCAGCAGCGCGGGGACGCTCTACAATGAGCAGTTCTTC
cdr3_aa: CASSAGTLYNEQFF

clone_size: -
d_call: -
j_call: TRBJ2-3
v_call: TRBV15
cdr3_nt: TGTGCCACCAGCAGAGATCAGCCCGATACGCAGTATTTT
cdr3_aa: CATSRDQPDTQYF

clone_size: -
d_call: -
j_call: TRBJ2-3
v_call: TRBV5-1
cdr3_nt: TGCGCCAGCAGCCCGGGACCAAGCACAGATACGCAGTATTTT
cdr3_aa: CASSPGPSTDTQYF

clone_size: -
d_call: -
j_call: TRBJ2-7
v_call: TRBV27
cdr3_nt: TGTGCCAGCAGTCTGTCGGACAGTAACGGGCAGTACTTC
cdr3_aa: CASSLSDSNGQYF

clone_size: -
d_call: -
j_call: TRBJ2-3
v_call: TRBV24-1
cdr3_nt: TGTGCCACCAGTGATTCCACAAAAAACGCAGATACGCAGTATTTT
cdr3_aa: CATSDSTKNADTQYF

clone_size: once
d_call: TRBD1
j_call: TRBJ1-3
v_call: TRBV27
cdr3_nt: TGTGCCAGCAGTTTCTTTGGGGCAGACAGGGTAAGCTCTGGAAACACCATATATTTT
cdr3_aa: CASSFFGADRVSSGNTIYF

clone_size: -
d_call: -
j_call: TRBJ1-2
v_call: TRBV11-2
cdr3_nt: TGTGCCAGCAGCCCCCAAGGGGCGGAAAAATGGGGCTATGGCTACACCTTC
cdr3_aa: CASSPQGAEKWGYGYTF

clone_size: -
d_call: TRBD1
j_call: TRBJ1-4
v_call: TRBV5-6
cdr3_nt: TGTGCCAGCAGCGCCCAGACAGGGGATAATGAAAAACTGTTTTTT
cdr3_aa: CASSAQTGDNEKLFF

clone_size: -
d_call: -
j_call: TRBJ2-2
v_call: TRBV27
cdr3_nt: TGTGCCAGCAGTTTGGGGGGGCCGGCCGGGGAGCTGTTTTTT
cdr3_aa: CASSLGGPAGELFF

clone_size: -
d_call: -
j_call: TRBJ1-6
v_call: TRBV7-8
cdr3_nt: TGTGCCAGCAGCTATATAGCCGGGACCGAGAATTCACCCCTCCACTTT
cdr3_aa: CASSYIAGTENSPLHF

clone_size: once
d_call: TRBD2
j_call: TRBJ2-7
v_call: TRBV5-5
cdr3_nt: TGTGCCAGCAGCTTGGCGTTTCAGGGAGGGTACGAGCAGTACTTC
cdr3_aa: CASSLAFQGGYEQYF

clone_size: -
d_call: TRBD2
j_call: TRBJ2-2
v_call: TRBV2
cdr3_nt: TGTGCCAGCAGTGTTCTCGGGGGGGCATCTTCTGGGGAGCTGTTTTTT
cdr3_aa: CASSVLGGASSGELFF

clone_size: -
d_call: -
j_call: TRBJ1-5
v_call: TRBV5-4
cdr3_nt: TGTGCCAGCAGCCTTTGGGGCATAGCGGGCAATCAGCCCCAGCATTTT
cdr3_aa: CASSLWGIAGNQPQHF

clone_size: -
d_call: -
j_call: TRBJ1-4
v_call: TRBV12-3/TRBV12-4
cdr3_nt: TGTGCCAGCAGTGGACTAGCTTGGGAAAAACTGTTTTTT
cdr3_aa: CASSGLAWEKLFF

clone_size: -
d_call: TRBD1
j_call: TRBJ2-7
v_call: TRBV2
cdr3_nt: TGTGCCAGCAGTATCCGGGACAGGACCTACGAGCAGTACTTC
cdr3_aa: CASSIRDRTYEQYF

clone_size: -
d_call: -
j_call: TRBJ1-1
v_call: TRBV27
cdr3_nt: TGTGCCAGCAGTTGGGGGCCTAACACTGAAGCTTTCTTT
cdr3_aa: CASSWGPNTEAFF

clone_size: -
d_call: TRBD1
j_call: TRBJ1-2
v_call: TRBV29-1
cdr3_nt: TGCAGCGTTGACAAAGGATGGCAGGGGGATGCCTATGGCTACACCTTC
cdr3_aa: CSVDKGWQGDAYGYTF

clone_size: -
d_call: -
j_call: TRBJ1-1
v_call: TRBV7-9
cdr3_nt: TGTGCCAGCAGTAATCGAGGGGTGGGGGACACTGAAGCTTTCTTT
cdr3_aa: CASSNRGVGDTEAFF

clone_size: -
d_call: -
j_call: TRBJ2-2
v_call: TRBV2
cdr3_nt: TGTGCCAGCAGTGACCGGGACCTGAACACCGGGGAGCTGTTTTTT
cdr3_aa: CASSDRDLNTGELFF

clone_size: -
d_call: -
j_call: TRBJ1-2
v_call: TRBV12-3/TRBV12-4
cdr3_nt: TGTGCCAGCAGTCGACAGAACTATGGCTACACCTTC
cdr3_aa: CASSRQNYGYTF

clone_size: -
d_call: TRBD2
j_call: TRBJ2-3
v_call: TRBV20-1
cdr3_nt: TGCAGTGCTAGCTTTAGCGGGGGGGCAGGTTTT
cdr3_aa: CSASFSGGAGF

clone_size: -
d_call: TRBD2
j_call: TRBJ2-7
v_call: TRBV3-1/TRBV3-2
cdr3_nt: TGTGCCAGCAGCCGCAGCGGGGCCCAGTCCTACGAGCAGTACTTC
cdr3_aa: CASSRSGAQSYEQYF

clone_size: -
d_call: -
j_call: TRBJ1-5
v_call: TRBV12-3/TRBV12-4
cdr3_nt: TGTGCCAGCAGACACCTGAGCAATCAGCCCCAGCATTTT
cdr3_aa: CASRHLSNQPQHF

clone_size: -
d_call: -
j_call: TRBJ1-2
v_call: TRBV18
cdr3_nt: TGTGCCAGCTCACCACCGGAGGGACGGAACTATGGCTACACCTTC
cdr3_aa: CASSPPEGRNYGYTF

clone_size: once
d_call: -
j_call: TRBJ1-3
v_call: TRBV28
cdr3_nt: TGTGCCAGCAGTCACAAGGCTGGAAACACCATATATTTT
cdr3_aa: CASSHKAGNTIYF

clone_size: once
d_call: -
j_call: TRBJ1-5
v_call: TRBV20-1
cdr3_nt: TGCAGTGCTAGTGATTCAGGGGTTAGGCAGCCCCAGCATTTT
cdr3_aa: CSASDSGVRQPQHF

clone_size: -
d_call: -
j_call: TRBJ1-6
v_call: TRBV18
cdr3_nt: TGTGCCAGCTCACCACTAGCCAGAACCCTAAACTCACCCCTCCACTTT
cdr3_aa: CASSPLARTLNSPLHF

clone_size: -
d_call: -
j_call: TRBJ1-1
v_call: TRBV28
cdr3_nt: TGTGCCAGCAGCCCCGGGTGGGATCTTTTCTTT
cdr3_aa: CASSPGWDLFF

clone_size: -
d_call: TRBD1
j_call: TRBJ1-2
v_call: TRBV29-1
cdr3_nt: TGCAGCGTTGAGGGCGGGACAGGGGGCGCAGATGGCTACACCTTC
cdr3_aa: CSVEGGTGGADGYTF

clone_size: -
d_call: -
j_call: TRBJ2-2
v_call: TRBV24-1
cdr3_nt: TGTGCCACCAGTGAAGAGAACACCGGGGAGCTGTTTTTT
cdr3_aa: CATSEENTGELFF

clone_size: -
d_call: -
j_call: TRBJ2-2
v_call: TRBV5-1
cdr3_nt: TGCGCCAGCAGCTTACAGGCGAACACCGGGGAGCTGTTTTTT
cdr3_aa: CASSLQANTGELFF

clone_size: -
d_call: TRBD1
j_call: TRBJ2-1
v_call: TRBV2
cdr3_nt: TGTGCCAGCAGTAGGGACAGAAACAATGAGCAGTTCTTC
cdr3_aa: CASSRDRNNEQFF